This is a list of T cell receptor beta chains from one sample in a study of technical replicates of blood from a few donors. This table comes from immunoSEQ multiplex PCR, and its TCRdb copy is limited to in-frame clones, with some not included. The profile shows some 76,000 clones, 95% to 99% of them singletons. Material: T cells isolated from PBMCs. These receptors were collected from a human donor in good health. The CDR3 runs from the conserved cysteine through the conserved F or W. The order of the fields is J gene, V gene, D gene, clone size, CDR3 DNA, CDR3 protein. A D gene is named only where the DNA matches it firmly. Size is stated for part of the rows, as once, few or many counts, or as a class when the clone is expanded.

j_gene: TRBJ2-7
v_gene: TRBV5-1
d_gene: TRBD2
abundance: .
CDR3nt: TGCGCCAGCAGCTCCAGTAGCGGGGGGAGCTCCTACGAGCAGTACTTC
CDR3aa: CASSSSSGGSSYEQYF

j_gene: TRBJ2-7
v_gene: TRBV7-6
d_gene: .
abundance: .
CDR3nt: TGTGCCAGCAGCTTAGAGTCAGGACTTTTCTACGAGCAGTACTTC
CDR3aa: CASSLESGLFYEQYF

j_gene: TRBJ2-7
v_gene: TRBV11-2
d_gene: TRBD1
abundance: .
CDR3nt: TGTGCCAGCAGCGGAGGACAGGGCTACGAGCAGTACTTC
CDR3aa: CASSGGQGYEQYF

j_gene: TRBJ1-1
v_gene: TRBV27
d_gene: .
abundance: .
CDR3nt: TGTGCCAGCAGTGTAGCGCCTGGGGAAGGAGCTTTCTTT
CDR3aa: CASSVAPGEGAFF

j_gene: TRBJ2-6
v_gene: TRBV10-3
d_gene: TRBD1
abundance: .
CDR3nt: TGTGCCATCAGTGGAGGTGGGACAGGGCTCGTAGCTGGGGCCAACGTCCTGACTTTC
CDR3aa: CAISGGGTGLVAGANVLTF

j_gene: TRBJ1-1
v_gene: TRBV7-8
d_gene: .
abundance: .
CDR3nt: TGTGCCAGCAGCTTGGACTCTATCGGTAGCACTGAAGCTTTCTTT
CDR3aa: CASSLDSIGSTEAFF

j_gene: TRBJ1-4
v_gene: TRBV6-5
d_gene: .
abundance: once
CDR3nt: TGTGCCAGCAGTTCCCGACCCCCCAGGGGTGAAAAACTGTTTTTT
CDR3aa: CASSSRPPRGEKLFF

j_gene: TRBJ1-2
v_gene: TRBV28
d_gene: .
abundance: .
CDR3nt: TGTGCCAGCAGTTTGGTACAGGCCGGCACCCTATATGGCTACACCTTC
CDR3aa: CASSLVQAGTLYGYTF

j_gene: TRBJ2-2
v_gene: TRBV4-2
d_gene: .
abundance: .
CDR3nt: TGTGCCAGCAGCCAAGATCGTATGGGAGGAGCGAACACCGGGGAGCTGTTTTTT
CDR3aa: CASSQDRMGGANTGELFF

j_gene: TRBJ1-1
v_gene: TRBV7-6
d_gene: .
abundance: .
CDR3nt: TGTGCCAGCAGCTTAGTCGCAGGGGCAGACACTGAAGCTTTCTTT
CDR3aa: CASSLVAGADTEAFF

j_gene: TRBJ2-7
v_gene: TRBV7-6
d_gene: .
abundance: .
CDR3nt: TGTGCCAGCAGCTTAGAGGAGGTCCCCTACGAGCAGTACTTC
CDR3aa: CASSLEEVPYEQYF